A single sample gave rise to the 16 T cell receptor beta chains below, sequenced in a study of cytomegalovirus exposure and HLA in healthy donors. Only in-frame clones appear in the TCRdb table, and some are missing; sequencing was by immunoSEQ multiplex PCR. The sample records some 250,000 clones, 90% being singletons. The sample was PBMCs. Source of these receptors: a woman aged 18-30 years in good health and CMV-seronegative.

In this sample, this clone turned up once. The chain couples TRBV10-2 to TRBJ2-7, with 9 bases aligning to TRBD1. The CDR3 extends over 14 amino acids. CDR1 is WSHSY and CDR2 is SAAADI in the germline V gene. CDR3 sequence: CASSSGTGSSEQYV. The CDR3 DNA reads TGCGCCAGCAGCTCCGGGACAGGGTCCTCCGAGCAGTACGTC.

The rearrangement links TRBV5-6 to TRBJ2-1; D is uncertain. The germline V gene has CDR1 SGHDT and CDR2 YYEEEE. The CDR3 loop spans 12 amino acids. V was pared by 2 bases and J by 5 bases, with 5 bases between. The CDR3 DNA is TGTGCCAGCAGCTTTCTTAACAATGAGCAGTTCTTC. Amino acids: CASSFLNNEQFF.

This chain joins TRBV19 and TRBJ1-4; D perhaps matches TRBD1 (6 bases). V lost 9 bases and J 7 bases, leaving 15 bases between the germline ends. In germline, CDR1 is LNHDA, CDR2 SQIVND (reference sequence). CDR3 length: 13 residues. The CDR3 DNA reads as TGTGCCAGCCACAGGGAGCGGGGTGAAAAACTGTTTTTT. This encodes CASHRERGEKLFF.

Only one count was recorded for this clone. The genes are TRBV5-1 and TRBJ2-2, with D perhaps matching TRBD2 (8 bases). The CDR3 sequence is 13 residues long. The V gene's germline CDR1 is SGHRS and CDR2 YFSETQ. Here the CDR3 DNA reads TGCGCTAGCGGGACAGAGCCCACCGGGGAGCTGTTTTTT. Translation: CASGTEPTGELFF.

This clone showed up just a few times. V and J are TRBV2 and TRBJ1-2; 10 bases are shared with TRBD1. The CDR3 totals 14 residues. Unmatched junction bases numbered 9, after V lost 6 bases and J lost 8 bases. Germline V gene data show CDR1 as SNHLY and CDR2 as FYNNEI. In DNA form, the CDR3 reads TGTGCCAGCAGGACAGGGGGCGGAGGTCGAGGCTACACCTTC. It codes for CASRTGGGGRGYTF.

In its sample, this clone was seen a few times. J is TRBJ1-2 and V is TRBV2, with 8 bases lining up with TRBD1. Germline CDR1 and CDR2: SNHLY and FYNNEI. J gave up 7 bases and V 6 bases, and 7 bases lay outside the gene matches. This CDR3 comprises 13 residues. The CDR3 DNA reads as TGTGCCAGCAGGGTCGGGACAGGAGGTGGCTACACCTTC. Protein sequence: CASRVGTGGGYTF.

J is TRBJ1-4 and V is TRBV11-2, with 8 bases identical to TRBD1. V was clipped by 4 bases and J by 4 bases; unmatched bases: 8. CDR3 length: 16 residues. The germline V gene has CDR1 SGHAT and CDR2 FQNNGV. The CDR3 DNA sequence: TGTGCCAGCAGCTCAAACCGACAGGGGATTAATGAAAAACTGTTTTTT. This sequence encodes CASSSNRQGINEKLFF.

The chain couples TRBV6-5 to TRBJ2-5; 7 bases match TRBD2. Trimming took 6 bases from V and 4 from J; bases not matched to a gene: 11. The CDR3 loop spans 15 amino acids. Germline CDR1 reads MNHEY; CDR2 reads SVGAGI. CDR3 protein: CASSTTGRGSETQYF. The DNA of the CDR3 is TGTGCCAGCAGCACTACGGGGAGGGGTTCAGAGACCCAGTACTTC.

CDR3 protein: CASSLLGLTYNEQFF. CDR3 DNA: TGTGCCAGCAGCTTACTAGGACTTACCTACAATGAGCAGTTCTTC. The chain is built from TRBV7-2 and TRBJ2-1; weak D call: TRBD2 (5 bases). Germline V lookup: CDR1 SGHTA, CDR2 FQGNSA. V dropped 2 bases and J dropped 2 bases, with 10 bases sitting between them. The CDR3 totals 15 residues.

Here the CDR3 reads CAISEGQGRGEQYF. CDR3 DNA sequence: TGTGCCATCAGTGAGGGACAGGGCCGCGGCGAGCAGTACTTC. The chain uses TRBV10-3 and TRBJ2-7, with 8 bases matching TRBD1. Germline-derived CDR1 and CDR2 are ENHRY and SYGVKD. This CDR3 has 14 amino acids. J was trimmed by 6 bases and V by 2 bases; bases with no gene match: 6.

The chain has TRBV28 and TRBJ2-7; TRBD1 matches 11 bases. This CDR3 is built from 15 residues. Germline-derived CDR1 and CDR2 are MDHEN and SYDVKM. J gave up 3 bases and V 6 bases, and 7 bases lay outside the gene matches. The CDR3 here is CASSHPGQGVYEQYV. The CDR3 coding sequence is TGTGCCAGCAGCCACCCGGGACAGGGGGTCTACGAGCAGTACGTC.

The rearrangement links TRBV10-3 to TRBJ1-1, with 8 bases lining up with TRBD1. This CDR3 region has 15 residues. The germline V gene has CDR1 ENHRY and CDR2 SYGVKD. V shed 0 bases and J 7 bases; nucleotides not matched to a gene: 7. CDR3 sequence: CAISESAGQEGEAFF. Written as DNA, the CDR3 is TGTGCCATCAGTGAGTCTGCGGGACAGGAGGGTGAAGCTTTCTTT.

The V call is TRBV28, the J call TRBJ2-5; TRBD2 matches at 9 bases. Per the germline V gene, CDR1 is MDHEN and CDR2 is SYDVKM. The CDR3 runs 13 residues. The junction had 3 bases not matched to a gene; V was cut back by 5 bases and J by 5 bases. The CDR3 protein is CASSVSGGETQYF. Here the CDR3 DNA reads TGTGCCAGCAGTGTTAGCGGGGGTGAGACCCAGTACTTC.

The chain carries TRBV28 and TRBJ1-5; D gene uncertain. Germline V gene lookup returns CDR1 MDHEN and CDR2 SYDVKM. Trimming removed 3 bases from V and 7 bases from J, with 22 bases in between. The CDR3 extends over 17 amino acids. DNA of the CDR3: TGTGCCAGCAGTTTCCCCCCCGGAGGGTGGGAAGAGCAGCCCCAGCATTTT. Protein: CASSFPPGGWEEQPQHF.

The rearrangement links TRBV4-1 to TRBJ2-2, with TRBD1 as a possible D gene (6 bases). The CDR3 has 18 amino acids. Trimming took 5 bases from V and 4 from J, leaving 23 bases between them. Germline V lookup: CDR1 MGHRA, CDR2 YSYEKL. CDR3 region: CASSIKLQGGPTTGELFF. CDR3 bases: TGCGCCAGCAGCATAAAGCTACAGGGTGGGCCGACCACCGGGGAGCTGTTTTTT.

The rearrangement uses TRBV7-6 and TRBJ2-2; 8 bases are a match to TRBD1. V shed 4 bases and J 6 bases; nucleotides not matched to a gene: 7. This CDR3 contains 15 residues. Per germline, CDR1 SGHVS and CDR2 FNYEAQ. DNA of the CDR3: TGTGCCAGCAGCTCCCCGACAGGGGCTCCCGGGGAGCTGTTTTTT. It translates to CASSSPTGAPGELFF.